This T cell receptor beta chain is drawn from a study of T cells after yellow fever vaccination. Trimming took 4 bases from V and 5 from J, leaving 12 bases between them. This CDR3 spans 15 amino acids. The germline CDR1 and CDR2 sequences are LGHNA and YSLEER. TCRdb reprocessed the 5' RACE reads via MiXCR and lists one record per CDR3 protein. The sample gives over 300,000 distinct CDR3 sequences, about 6.9% of which show up once; 15% to 20% is in the top ten. The chain carries TRBV4-3 and TRBJ1-6; D not resolved. This sequence was found in a young man who received the YFV17D yellow fever vaccine. The sequenced sample was PBMCs, obtained around 45 days after the first yellow fever vaccination. The CDR3 DNA is TGCGCCAGCAGCCTCAGCCATTATGATAATTCACCCCTCCACTTT. Translating it yields CASSLSHYDNSPLHF.